These 28 T cell receptor beta chains originate from one sample sequenced in a study of T cell changes during pregnancy in multiple sclerosis. Assay used: immunoSEQ multiplex PCR; TCRdb lists only in-frame clones, some missing. The sample has under 50,000 clones, around 91% seen once. The sample in question was CD4+ T cells from peripheral blood mononuclear cells, obtained in the second trimester of pregnancy. All receptors come from a female donor in good health, enrolled as a control in a pregnancy study.

The chain carries TRBV18 and TRBJ1-3; D is possibly TRBD1 (6 bases). The CDR3 is 14 amino acids. The germline V gene has CDR1 KGHSH and CDR2 LQKENI. Trimming removed 0 bases from V and 8 bases from J, with 11 bases in between. Written as DNA, the CDR3 is TGTGCCAGCTCACCACCACAGGGAAAGCACACCATATATTTT. Protein product: CASSPPQGKHTIYF.

The chain couples TRBV9 to TRBJ1-2; no clear D. CDR1 and CDR2 from the germline V gene are SGDLS and YYNGEE. With 0 bases removed from V and 6 bases from J, the gap between germline ends came to 6 bases. The CDR3 loop spans 12 amino acids. This chain's CDR3 is CASSVGQNGYTF. The CDR3 DNA reads as TGTGCCAGCAGCGTAGGTCAGAATGGCTACACCTTC.

This chain links TRBV11-2 with TRBJ2-2; possible D gene TRBD1, 6 bases. V was clipped by 4 bases and J by 6 bases, with 15 bases between them. Germline V lookup: CDR1 SGHAT, CDR2 FQNNGV. The CDR3 is made up of 15 amino acids. In nucleotides, the CDR3 is TGTGCCAGCAGCTCCCTGAAACAGGGATCCGGGGAGCTGTTTTTT. It is translated as CASSSLKQGSGELFF.

The V gene is TRBV4-1, the J gene TRBJ2-7; TRBD1 agrees at 8 bases. The ends lost 1 base at V and 5 bases at J; junction bases unmatched: 4. Germline CDR1 MGHRA, CDR2 YSYEKL. The CDR3 has 14 residues. The CDR3, as DNA: TGCGCCAGCAGCCAAGGGACAGGGTATAACGAGCAGTACTTC. Its protein is CASSQGTGYNEQYF.

The genes are TRBV7-9 and TRBJ1-2; tentative D call: TRBD1 (6 bases). Trimming cost V 5 bases and J 2 bases, with 18 bases left between them. CDR1 and CDR2 from the germline V gene are SEHNR and FQNEAQ (reference sequence). The CDR3 has 16 amino acids. CDR3 in amino acids: CASSLRPDSLNYGYTF. CDR3 bases: TGTGCCAGCAGCCTCAGACCGGACAGTTTAAACTATGGCTACACCTTC.

The CDR3 DNA sequence: TGCGCCAGCAGCCAGGGACAGGTGAACACTGAAGCTTTCTTT. Encoded protein: CASSQGQVNTEAFF. V and J are TRBV4-3 and TRBJ1-1, with TRBD1 matching over 8 bases. This CDR3 has 14 residues. Losses at the gene ends were 3 bases for V and 0 bases for J; bases not matched to a gene: 0. The germline V gene has CDR1 LGHNA and CDR2 YSLEER.

The rearrangement joins TRBV9 to TRBJ1-2, with 7 bases lining up with TRBD1. J lost 4 bases, V lost 3 bases, and 3 bases had no gene match. This CDR3 has 13 amino acids. Germline loops: CDR1 SGDLS, CDR2 YYNGEE. In nucleotides, the CDR3 is TGTGCCAGCAGCGGGGGACAGCCCTATGGCTACACCTTC. Translating gives CASSGGQPYGYTF.

The genes are TRBV7-8 and TRBJ1-4; no clear D. Germline assignment: CDR1 SGHVS and CDR2 FQNEAQ. The length of the CDR3 is 15 residues. Trimming stripped 3 bases from V and 0 bases from J, with 8 bases between. CDR3 nucleotide sequence: TGTGCCAGCAGCTTGATGGCCGCAACTAATGAAAAACTGTTTTTT. It encodes CASSLMAATNEKLFF. The full variable domain, with the rest looked up from reference TRBV7-8 and TRBJ1-4, is GAGVSQSPRYKVAKRGQDVALRCDPISGHVSLFWYQQALGQGPEFLTYFQNEAQLDKSGLPSDRFFAERPEGSVSTLKIQRTQQEDSAVYLCASSLMAATNEKLFFGSGTQLSVL.

This chain uses TRBV4-3 with TRBJ2-5; TRBD1 is a possible D gene (6 bases). Germline CDR1 and CDR2: LGHNA and YSLEER. The ends were cut back, 4 bases at V and 5 bases at J, with 20 bases in the middle. This CDR3 region has 16 residues. The CDR3 is CASSPGPQGPSETQYF. Here the CDR3 DNA reads TGCGCCAGCAGCCCAGGTCCCCAGGGGCCCAGTGAGACCCAGTACTTC.

The chain has TRBV19 and TRBJ1-2; no reliable D call. V lost 1 base and J lost 3, with 12 bases in between. CDR1 is LNHDA and CDR2 is SQIVND in the germline V gene (reference sequence). The CDR3 has 15 amino acids. CDR3 region: CASSIGSGWHYGYTF. Here the CDR3 DNA reads TGTGCCAGTAGTATAGGAAGCGGATGGCACTATGGCTACACCTTC.

The rearrangement uses TRBV11-2 and TRBJ1-1, with D uncertain. CDR1 is SGHAT and CDR2 is FQNNGV in the germline V gene. The CDR3 is 14 residues long. The germline V and J ends were trimmed by 4 bases and 6 bases, with 15 bases remaining between them. The CDR3 sequence: CASSSRKKMAEAFF. The CDR3 DNA reads TGTGCCAGCAGCTCGAGGAAAAAGATGGCTGAAGCTTTCTTT.

This chain joins TRBV5-1 and TRBJ2-7; D is perhaps TRBD2 (6 bases). V lost 2 bases, J lost 1 base, and 7 bases lay in between. CDR1 is SGHRS and CDR2 is YFSETQ in the germline V gene. The length of the CDR3 is 13 residues. For the CDR3, the DNA is TGCGCCAGCAGCTTTGGGGGGTCCTACGAGCAGTACTTC. This translates into CASSFGGSYEQYF.

This chain joins TRBV30 and TRBJ2-5; D perhaps matches TRBD2 (7 bases). Germline CDR1 reads GTSNPN; CDR2 reads SVGIG (reference sequence). The CDR3 is 13 amino acids. V was pared by 3 bases and J by 5 bases, with 13 bases between. For the CDR3, the DNA is TGTGCCTGGAGCCTCGGGGGGCGGGAGACCCAGTACTTC. Protein product: CAWSLGGRETQYF.

The chain has TRBV29-1 and TRBJ2-1, with TRBD2 matching over 8 bases. The CDR3 totals 17 residues. Germline CDR1 and CDR2: SQVTM and ANQGSEA. Germline trimming cut 2 bases from V and 5 bases from J; bases unmatched to any gene: 14. CDR3 loop: CSVELAGGHDRDNEQFF. The CDR3 DNA reads TGCAGCGTTGAATTGGCGGGGGGCCACGATCGAGACAATGAGCAGTTCTTC.

This rearrangement joins TRBV4-1 to TRBJ1-5; weak D call: TRBD1 (6 bases). The germline V gene has CDR1 MGHRA and CDR2 YSYEKL. This CDR3 contains 15 residues. The V gene lost 0 bases and the J gene lost 3 bases, with 9 bases spanning the gap. This CDR3 reads CASSQEDRNNQPQHF. The CDR3 bases are TGCGCCAGCAGCCAAGAAGACAGGAACAATCAGCCCCAGCATTTT.

This clone was observed once. The chain combines TRBV7-3 with TRBJ1-3; D unclear. The V end lost 6 bases, the J end lost 0 bases, and 6 bases lay between the germline ends. CDR1 and CDR2 (germline): SGHTA, FQGTGA. The CDR3 extends over 13 amino acids. The CDR3: CASRAPSGNTIYF. The CDR3 DNA follows: TGTGCCAGCAGAGCACCCTCTGGAAACACCATATATTTT. Complete variable domain (other parts from reference TRBV7-3 and TRBJ1-3): GAGVSQTPSNKVTEKGKYVELRCDPISGHTALYWYRQSLGQGPEFLIYFQGTGAADDSGLPNDRFFAVRPEGSVSTLKIQRTERGDSAVYLCASRAPSGNTIYFGEGSWLTVV.

This chain links TRBV7-9 with TRBJ1-4; no firm D call. Germline V gives CDR1 SEHNR, CDR2 FQNEAQ (reference sequence). The CDR3 is made up of 13 amino acids. Deletions cut 3 bases from V and 4 bases from J, with 6 bases between. CDR3 sequence (DNA): TGTGCCAGCAGCTTTGGTAGTAATGAAAAACTGTTTTTT. Its protein is CASSFGSNEKLFF.

This rearrangement joins TRBV18 to TRBJ2-3; D not resolved. Trimming took off 6 bases at V and 0 bases at J, with 10 bases between the two ends. Looked up from germline, CDR1 is KGHSH and CDR2 is LQKENI. The CDR3 length is 14 residues. CDR3 DNA: TGTGCCAGCTCCCCCACAGTGAGCACAGATACGCAGTATTTT. Protein: CASSPTVSTDTQYF.

The chain couples TRBV19 to TRBJ2-4; D is possibly TRBD1 (6 bases). Per germline, CDR1 LNHDA and CDR2 SQIVND (reference sequence). The germline V and J ends were trimmed by 4 bases and 5 bases, with 15 bases remaining between them. The CDR3 extends over 15 amino acids. In DNA, the CDR3 is TGTGCCAGTAGTAGACCAGGGGAAGGGGAAAACATTCAGTACTTC. Encoded protein: CASSRPGEGENIQYF.

The rearrangement joins TRBV7-2 to TRBJ2-5, with D tentatively TRBD1 (6 bases). Trimming removed 7 bases from V and 3 bases from J, with 12 bases in between. The CDR3 has 13 amino acids. CDR1 and CDR2 (germline): SGHTA, FQGNSA. The CDR3 nucleotides are TGTGCCAGCACCCGATACAGGGAAGAGACCCAGTACTTC. This sequence encodes CASTRYREETQYF.

This clone was seen only once. CDR3 protein: CASSPNGTGGVHEQYF. The CDR3 DNA reads as TGTGCCAGCAGCCCAAACGGGACAGGGGGAGTTCACGAGCAGTACTTC. The chain links TRBV9 to TRBJ2-7; 11 positions match TRBD1. Germline CDR1 reads SGDLS; CDR2 reads YYNGEE. This CDR3 has 16 residues. Trimming removed 4 bases from V and 5 bases from J; junction bases left unmatched: 11.

The V and J genes are TRBV9 and TRBJ2-3; 7 positions match TRBD2. The length of the CDR3 is 13 residues. Germline V gene lookup returns CDR1 SGDLS and CDR2 YYNGEE. Trimming at V came to 6 bases and at J to 1 base, leaving 2 bases not matched to a gene. The CDR3 region is CASNRGGTDTQYF. The CDR3 DNA is TGTGCCAGCAACCGGGGGGGCACAGATACGCAGTATTTT.

The rearrangement uses TRBV6-5 and TRBJ1-2; D gene uncertain. The CDR3 sequence is 15 residues long. The germline V gene encodes CDR1 MNHEY and CDR2 SVGAGI. Trimming shortened V by 6 bases and J by 4 bases, and 18 bases separated the two germline ends. In nucleotides, the CDR3 is TGTGCCAGCAGAAAACAGCGGGGTGGTGGCTATGGCTACACCTTC. It specifies CASRKQRGGGYGYTF.

The chain uses TRBV18 and TRBJ2-7; TRBD2 agrees at 10 bases. The germline gives CDR1 KGHSH, CDR2 LQKENI. This CDR3 comprises 15 residues. J was trimmed by 2 bases and V by 3 bases; bases with no gene match: 4. The CDR3 region is CASSPSGGETYEQYF. CDR3 coding DNA: TGTGCCAGCTCACCGAGCGGGGGGGAAACCTACGAGCAGTACTTC.

This sequence joins TRBV18 and TRBJ2-7, with 12 bases identical to TRBD1. After removal of 6 bases from V and 2 bases from J, the junction contained 14 bases not matched to a gene. Per germline, CDR1 KGHSH and CDR2 LQKENI. The CDR3 runs 18 residues. As DNA, the CDR3 is TGTGCCAGCTCCGGTGGGACAGGGGGCCTAGTTCTAACCTACGAGCAGTACTTC. Translation gives CASSGGTGGLVLTYEQYF.

CDR3: CASSQLAGRYNEQFF. The DNA for the CDR3 is TGTGCCAGCAGCCAACTAGCGGGGAGGTACAATGAGCAGTTCTTC. V and J are TRBV7-3 and TRBJ2-1; TRBD2 matches at 10 bases. Per the germline V gene, CDR1 is SGHTA and CDR2 is FQGTGA. The CDR3 has 15 amino acids. The trim removed 5 bases at V and 4 bases at J, leaving 5 bases unmatched.

The chain is built from TRBV7-2 and TRBJ2-1; D uncertain. This CDR3 is built from 16 residues. From germline, CDR1 is SGHTA and CDR2 FQGNSA. V lost 3 bases to trimming and J lost 3 bases, with 15 bases between them. CDR3 nucleotides: TGTGCCAGCAGCTTGTCACGGGTAACGAGCTACAATGAGCAGTTCTTC. It yields the protein CASSLSRVTSYNEQFF.

This clone appeared a few times. V gene TRBV19 combines with J gene TRBJ1-4, with D possibly being TRBD1 (6 bases). CDR3 length: 14 residues. Germline loops: CDR1 LNHDA, CDR2 SQIVND (reference sequence). Between the trimmed V and J ends, which lost 4 bases and 8 bases, there was a span of 14 bases. The chain's CDR3 is CASSRTDSSEKLFF. CDR3 bases: TGTGCCAGTAGTAGGACGGACAGTAGCGAAAAACTGTTTTTT.